Listed below are T cell receptor beta chains from one sample, sequenced in a study of read filtering for tumor transcriptome and immune sequencing. TCRdb re-called the reads through MiXCR, storing one row per CDR3 protein. The table includes about 46,000 distinct CDR3 sequences, less than 20% detected once. The specimen sequenced was a population of CD138-negative cells sorted from bone marrow. Receptor source: a donor aged 40 or over with multiple myeloma. CDR3s include the opening cysteine and the closing phenylalanine or tryptophan. D genes are given only for firm matches. Clone size is given for some rows only: seen once, a few or many times, or a class if the clone is expanded.

>TRBV20-1|-|-|15|TRBJ2-1
TGCAGTGCTAGAGATGTCCAGGGTTTTTACAATGAGCAGTTCTTC
CSARDVQGFYNEQFF
>TRBV7-2|-|-|16|TRBJ2-6
TGTGCCAGCAGCTTAGGGGGCGCCTCTGGGGCCAACGTCCTGACTTTC
CASSLGGASGANVLTF
>TRBV20-1|many|TRBD2|15|TRBJ2-7
TGCAGTGCTAGAGATCCCGCGGGAGGATCCTACGAGCAGTACTTC
CSARDPAGGSYEQYF
>TRBV20-1|-|TRBD1|14|TRBJ1-5
TGCAGTGCTAGAGTACAGGGGGGGGGTCAGCCCCAGCATTTT
CSARVQGGGQPQHF
>TRBV5-1|medium-sized|TRBD1|14|TRBJ2-1
TGCGCCAGCAGCTTGGGGGACAGGGGTATTGAGCAGTTCTTC
CASSLGDRGIEQFF
>TRBV5-1|-|-|11|TRBJ1-1
TGCGCCAGCAGCTTGAACGGTGAAGCTTTCTTT
CASSLNGEAFF
>TRBV20-1|many|TRBD1|15|TRBJ2-1
TGCAGTGCTAGGGACAGGGGGCCCCCTATTTCTAGGCAGTTCTTC
CSARDRGPPISRQFF
>TRBV19|many|-|11|TRBJ2-1
TGTGCCAGTAGGATATACAATGAGCAGTTCTTC
CASRIYNEQFF
>TRBV5-1|-|-|14|TRBJ2-2
TGCGCCAGCAGCTTGGCGGGAGTCACCGGGGAGCTGTTTTTT
CASSLAGVTGELFF
>TRBV29-1|-|-|13|TRBJ2-3
TGCAGCGTCGCCCCGACACTCACAGATACGCAGTATTTT
CSVAPTLTDTQYF
>TRBV6-5|many|-|13|TRBJ2-7
TGTGCCAGCCGATCCGGGACGTTAGGCGAGCAGTACTTC
CASRSGTLGEQYF
>TRBV2|many|TRBD2|15|TRBJ2-1
TGTGCCAGCACCCAAGAGGGGACTAGCGGGAGCGAGCAGTTCTTC
CASTQEGTSGSEQFF
>TRBV5-1|many|-|13|TRBJ2-2
TGCGCCAGCAGACAGGAGAACACCGGGGAGCTGTTTTTT
CASRQENTGELFF
>TRBV18|many|TRBD1|16|TRBJ2-2
TGTGCCAGCTCACCCCTTAGACAGGGGGCTGACGGGGAGCTGTTTTTT
CASSPLRQGADGELFF